This T cell receptor beta chain originates from a study of cytomegalovirus exposure and HLA in healthy donors. Study-wide results and limits: Later analysis found that TCR beta chains associated with HLA were more clonally expanded than other, equally common chains. Several top significant clusters appeared, in a later analysis, to be linked to common viral pathogens. In a later analysis, TCR beta V- and J-gene trimming showed a link to a missense DCLRE1C variant. Being productive about 87% or about 30% of the time was typical of most TCR beta V segments in an earlier analysis.

This clone was detected only a few times. Antigen: not known. This CDR3 has 17 amino acids. The junction had 5 bases not matched to a gene; V was cut back by 0 bases and J by 0 bases. Germline V lookup: CDR1 KGHSH, CDR2 LQKENI. PCR involved 60 Vbeta and 13 Jbeta primers. TCRdb's table, derived via immunoSEQ multiplex PCR, lists solely in-frame clones and lacks some. The repertoire holds over 150,000 clones, with over 70% as singletons. Input material: PBMCs. The receptor's source is a woman in her fifties or sixties in good health and CMV-seropositive. V and J are TRBV18 and TRBJ1-1, with 9 bases aligning to TRBD1. CDR3: CASSPPGQGRMNTEAFF. CDR3 DNA sequence: TGTGCCAGCTCACCACCGGGACAGGGCAGGATGAACACTGAAGCTTTCTTT.